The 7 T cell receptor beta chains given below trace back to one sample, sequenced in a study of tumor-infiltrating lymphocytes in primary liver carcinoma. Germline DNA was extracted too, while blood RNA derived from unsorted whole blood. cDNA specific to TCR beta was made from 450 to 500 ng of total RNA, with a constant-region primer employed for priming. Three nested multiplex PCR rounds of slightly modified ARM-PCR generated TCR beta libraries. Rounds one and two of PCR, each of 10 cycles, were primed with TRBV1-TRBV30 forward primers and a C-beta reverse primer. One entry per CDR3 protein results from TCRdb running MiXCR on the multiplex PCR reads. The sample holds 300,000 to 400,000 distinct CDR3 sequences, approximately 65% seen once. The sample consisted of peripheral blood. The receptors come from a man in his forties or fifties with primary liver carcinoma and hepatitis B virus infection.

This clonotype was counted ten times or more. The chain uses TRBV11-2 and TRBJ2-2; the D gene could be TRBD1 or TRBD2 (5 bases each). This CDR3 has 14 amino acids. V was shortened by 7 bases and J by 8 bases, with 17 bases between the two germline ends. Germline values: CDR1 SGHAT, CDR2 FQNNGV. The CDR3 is CASTPEIGAGELFF. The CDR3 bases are TGTGCCAGCACCCCTGAGATCGGGGCAGGGGAGCTGTTTTTT.

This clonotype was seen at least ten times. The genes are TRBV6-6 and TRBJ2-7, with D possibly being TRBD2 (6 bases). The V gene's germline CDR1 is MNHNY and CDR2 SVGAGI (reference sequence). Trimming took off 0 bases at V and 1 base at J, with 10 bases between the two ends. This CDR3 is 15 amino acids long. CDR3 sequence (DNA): TGTGCCAGCAGTTACTCCGGGGACTCATCCTACGAGCAGTACTTC. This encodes CASSYSGDSSYEQYF.

CDR3 in DNA: TGTGCCAGCAGCAAAACTAGCGGTCCTAGCACAGATACGCAGTATTTT. This sequence encodes CASSKTSGPSTDTQYF. V and J are TRBV5-4 and TRBJ2-3; 8 bases match TRBD2. V lost 4 bases and J lost 0; bases outside the gene matches: 7. Germline loops: CDR1 SGHNT, CDR2 YYREEE (reference sequence). This CDR3 is 16 amino acids long.

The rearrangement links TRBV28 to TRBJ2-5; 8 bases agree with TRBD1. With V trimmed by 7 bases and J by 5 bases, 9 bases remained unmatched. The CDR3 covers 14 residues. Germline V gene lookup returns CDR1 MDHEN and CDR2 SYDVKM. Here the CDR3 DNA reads TGTGCCAGCATCTTCCAGGGGGCAAGTGAGACCCAGTACTTC. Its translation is CASIFQGASETQYF. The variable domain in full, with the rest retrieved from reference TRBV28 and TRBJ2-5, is DVKVTQSSRYLVKRTGEKVFLECVQDMDHENMFWYRQDPGLGLRLIYFSYDVKMKEKGDIPEGYSVSREKKERFSLILESASTNQTSMYLCASIFQGASETQYFGPGTRLLVL.

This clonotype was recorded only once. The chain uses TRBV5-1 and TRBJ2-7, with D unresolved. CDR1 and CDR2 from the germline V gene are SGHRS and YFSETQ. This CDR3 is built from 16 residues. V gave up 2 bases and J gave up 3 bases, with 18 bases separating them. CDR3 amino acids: CASSFSSGYLRYEQYF. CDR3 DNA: TGCGCCAGCAGCTTCTCGTCCGGGTACCTCCGCTACGAGCAGTACTTC.

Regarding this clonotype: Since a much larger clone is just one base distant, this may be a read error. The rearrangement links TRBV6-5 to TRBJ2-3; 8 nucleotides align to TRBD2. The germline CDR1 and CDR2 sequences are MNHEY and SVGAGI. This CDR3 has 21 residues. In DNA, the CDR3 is TGTGCCAGCAGTTACTCCCATCCGCTATCCGGGACTAGTTGGGGGGAAGATACGCATTATTTT. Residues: CASSYSHPLSGTSWGEDTHYF.

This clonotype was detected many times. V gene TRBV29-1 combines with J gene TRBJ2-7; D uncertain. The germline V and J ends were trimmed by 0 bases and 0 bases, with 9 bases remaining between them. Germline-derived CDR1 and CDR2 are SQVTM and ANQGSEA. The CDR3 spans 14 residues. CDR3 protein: CSVEDQATSYEQYF. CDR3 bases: TGCAGCGTTGAAGATCAGGCGACCTCCTACGAGCAGTACTTC.